Below, 26 T cell receptor beta chains from the same sample are listed, as sequenced in a study of T cell repertoires in cytomegalovirus infection. TCRdb re-derived calls from the reads in MiXCR, one entry per CDR3 protein. Of a few hundred thousand distinct CDR3 sequences listed, just under 30% are singletons. Which antigens these TCRs recognize remains unknown. Sequencing used cultured PBMCs, obtained from culture after CMV antigen stimulation. These receptors all come from a human donor in good health (CMV status not recorded). Some clones in this sample may be carry-over from other donors' samples.

A few counts support this clonotype. The chain combines TRBV6-1 with TRBJ1-5; no reliable D call. Trimming stripped 6 bases from V and 0 bases from J, with 6 bases between. This CDR3 region has 13 residues. Germline V lookup: CDR1 MNHNS, CDR2 SASEGT. CDR3 amino acids: CASRVNSNQPQHF. The CDR3 nucleotides are TGTGCCAGCAGGGTAAATAGCAATCAGCCCCAGCATTTT.

This clonotype was observed a handful of times. The chain has TRBV2 and TRBJ1-2; the D is unclear. From germline, CDR1 is SNHLY and CDR2 FYNNEI. The V gene lost 6 bases and the J gene lost 4 bases, with 12 bases spanning the gap. The length of the CDR3 is 13 residues. In DNA, the CDR3 is TGTGCCAGCAGCCTTACAGAACCCTATGGCTACACCTTC. This translates into CASSLTEPYGYTF. Full variable domain (remainder filled in from reference TRBV2 and TRBJ1-2): EPEVTQTPSHQVTQMGQEVILRCVPISNHLYFYWYRQILGQKVEFLVSFYNNEISEKSEIFDDQFSVERPDGSNFTLKIRSTKLEDSAMYFCASSLTEPYGYTFGSGTRLTVV.

The chain joins TRBV12-3 or TRBV12-4 to TRBJ2-4; TRBD2 agrees at 7 bases. This CDR3 has 16 amino acids. V lost 6 bases to trimming and J lost 6 bases; unmatched junction nucleotides: 14. CDR3 sequence (DNA): TGTGCCAGCAGCCCCGTAGCGGGTCAAGGAATAAACATTCAGTACTTC. It is translated as CASSPVAGQGINIQYF.

V gene TRBV6-1 combines with J gene TRBJ2-3; a possible D gene is TRBD1 (6 bases). The CDR3 spans 14 residues. V was pared by 5 bases and J by 4 bases, with 13 bases between. In germline, CDR1 is MNHNS, CDR2 SASEGT. This CDR3 is CASSLRQAPDTQYF. The CDR3 region has the DNA TGTGCCAGCAGTCTCCGACAGGCGCCAGATACGCAGTATTTT.

Only a few counts were recorded for this clonotype. This chain joins TRBV6-4 and TRBJ2-5; TRBD1 is a possible D gene (5 bases). This CDR3 region has 16 residues. The V end lost 6 bases, the J end lost 4 bases, and 21 bases lay between the germline ends. Looked up from germline, CDR1 is MRHNA and CDR2 is SNTAGT. CDR3 region: CASSRSLTRQTETQYF. The CDR3 nucleotides read TGTGCCAGCAGCCGGTCCCTCACAAGACAGACAGAGACCCAGTACTTC.

Ten or more counts support this clonotype. The chain uses TRBV12-3 or TRBV12-4 and TRBJ2-5; D is undetermined. The CDR3 runs to 11 residues. V dropped 6 bases and J dropped 1 base, with 3 bases sitting between them. CDR3 sequence reads: CASSFQETQYF. CDR3 nucleotide sequence: TGTGCCAGCAGCTTCCAAGAGACCCAGTACTTC.

The chain combines TRBV10-3 with TRBJ2-6; D might be TRBD2 (5 bases). Trimming removed 11 bases from V and 2 bases from J, with 13 bases in between. Germline-derived CDR1 and CDR2 are ENHRY and SYGVKD. The CDR3 runs 14 residues. CDR3 DNA: TGTGCCTCGAGTGGAGGACCTGGGGCCAACGTCCTGACTTTC. This sequence encodes CASSGGPGANVLTF.

The chain has TRBV28 and TRBJ2-1, with D maybe TRBD1 (5 bases). CDR1 and CDR2 from the germline V gene are MDHEN and SYDVKM. V gave up 4 bases and J gave up 0 bases, with 16 bases separating them. This CDR3 has 17 amino acids. The CDR3 sequence: CASSSPRQQSSYNEQFF. As DNA, the CDR3 is TGTGCCAGCAGTTCCCCCCGACAGCAAAGCTCCTACAATGAGCAGTTCTTC.

This clonotype was observed a handful of times. The genes are TRBV7-8 and TRBJ2-2, with 13 bases identical to TRBD2. CDR1 SGHVS and CDR2 FQNEAQ come from the germline V gene. Trimming cost V 5 bases and J 6 bases; bases outside gene matches: 6. This CDR3 spans 16 amino acids. CDR3 loop: CASSGTSGTAPGELFF. The CDR3 nucleotides read TGTGCCAGCAGCGGGACTAGCGGGACTGCCCCCGGGGAGCTGTTTTTT.

This chain joins TRBV5-1 and TRBJ1-6; the D is unclear. V lost 0 bases and J lost 9, with 10 bases in between. There are 14 residues in the CDR3. Germline lookup yields CDR1 SGHRS and CDR2 YFSETQ. The chain's CDR3 is CASSLEGIGSPLHF. The CDR3 DNA is TGCGCCAGCAGCTTGGAAGGGATTGGTTCACCCCTCCACTTT.

The chain links TRBV11-2 to TRBJ2-3, with D possibly matching TRBD2 (5 bases). V was pared by 5 bases and J by 2 bases, with 14 bases between. This CDR3 contains 15 residues. Germline values: CDR1 SGHAT, CDR2 FQNNGV. The chain's CDR3 is CASSLIRGPTDTQYF. Written as DNA, the CDR3 is TGTGCCAGCAGCCTAATACGCGGGCCCACAGATACGCAGTATTTT.

The chain recombines TRBV7-9 with TRBJ2-1; tentatively, D is TRBD1 (5 bases). CDR1 is SEHNR, CDR2 FQNEAQ, per germline (reference sequence). With 3 bases removed from V and 5 bases from J, the gap between germline ends came to 17 bases. CDR3 length: 16 amino acids. In nucleotides, the CDR3 is TGTGCCAGCAGCTTGCGCGACGGCAGGGAAAACAATGAGCAGTTCTTC. This translates into CASSLRDGRENNEQFF.

This rearrangement joins TRBV12-3 or TRBV12-4 to TRBJ2-7, with D perhaps TRBD1 or TRBD2 (5 bases each). The CDR3 covers 13 residues. V shed 6 bases and J shed 6 bases, with 15 bases lying between them. The CDR3 sequence: CASSTGTAAEQYF. The CDR3, as DNA: TGTGCCAGCAGCACCGGGACGGCGGCCGAGCAGTACTTC.

This clonotype was detected ten times or more. The chain uses TRBV7-2 and TRBJ2-5, with TRBD1 identical over 8 bases. J lost 4 bases, V lost 6 bases, and 7 bases had no gene match. Looked up from germline, CDR1 is SGHTA and CDR2 is FQGNSA. The CDR3 runs 14 residues. The CDR3 protein is CASSRQGRAETQYF. The CDR3 nucleotides are TGTGCCAGCAGTCGACAGGGGCGGGCAGAGACCCAGTACTTC.

This clonotype was found many times. The chain has TRBV7-8 and TRBJ2-6; tentative D call: TRBD1 (6 bases). Trimming removed 5 bases from V and 0 bases from J, with 17 bases in between. Per the germline V gene, CDR1 is SGHVS and CDR2 is FQNEAQ. This CDR3 comprises 18 residues. This chain's CDR3 is CASSPRTVTNSGANVLTF. The CDR3 DNA is TGTGCCAGCAGCCCAAGGACAGTAACCAACTCTGGGGCCAACGTCCTGACTTTC.

The J gene is TRBJ1-3, the V gene TRBV11-2; D is perhaps TRBD1 (6 bases). Trimming removed 8 bases at V and 0 bases at J, with 11 bases between. The CDR3 is made up of 14 amino acids. CDR1 is SGHAT, CDR2 FQNNGV, per germline. Here the CDR3 reads CASLRGVSGNTIYF. DNA of the CDR3: TGTGCCAGCCTAAGGGGGGTCTCTGGAAACACCATATATTTT.

This clonotype has at least ten counts. The chain recombines TRBV7-2 with TRBJ1-4; D is undetermined. Germline V gene data show CDR1 as SGHTA and CDR2 as FQGNSA. Trimming took 5 bases from V and 7 from J, leaving 17 bases between them. The CDR3 consists of 15 residues. The CDR3 sequence: CASSPTPSLLEKLFF. The CDR3 region has the DNA TGTGCCAGCAGCCCTACTCCTAGCCTACTTGAAAAACTGTTTTTT. Drawing the rest from reference TRBV7-2 and TRBJ1-4, the complete variable domain is GAGVSQSPSNKVTEKGKDVELRCDPISGHTALYWYRQSLGQGLEFLIYFQGNSAPDKSGLPSDRFSAERTGGSVSTLTIQRTQQEDSAVYLCASSPTPSLLEKLFFGSGTQLSVL.

The chain has TRBV7-6 and TRBJ1-1; tentative D call: TRBD1 (5 bases). Trimming cost V 1 base and J 1 base, with 10 bases left between them. The CDR3 is 15 residues long. Germline V gene data show CDR1 as SGHVS and CDR2 as FNYEAQ. CDR3 bases: TGTGCCAGCAGCTTAGTAGAAGGGGAGAACACTGAAGCTTTCTTT. Translated, it gives CASSLVEGENTEAFF.

The J gene is TRBJ1-2, the V gene TRBV28, with a tentative D call TRBD1 (5 bases). Per the germline V gene, CDR1 is MDHEN and CDR2 is SYDVKM. V was pared by 1 base and J by 6 bases, with 6 bases between. This CDR3 is built from 12 residues. The CDR3 DNA reads TGTGCCAGCAGTTTATTCAGGGATGGCTACACCTTC. Translating gives CASSLFRDGYTF.

This clonotype was recorded a few times. This chain uses TRBV4-1 with TRBJ2-7; 7 bases align to TRBD2. Germline CDR1 is MGHRA and CDR2 is YSYEKL. The V and J ends lost 4 bases and 0 bases, in that order; junction bases with no gene match: 6. The CDR3 loop spans 15 amino acids. The DNA for the CDR3 is TGCGCCAGCAGCCGTAGCGGGCAACGCTCCTACGAGCAGTACTTC. Amino acid sequence: CASSRSGQRSYEQYF.

This chain connects TRBV11-2 to TRBJ1-1; 7 bases agree with TRBD1. Unmatched junction bases numbered 10, after V lost 5 bases and J lost 1 base. The CDR3 totals 16 residues. Looked up from germline, CDR1 is SGHAT and CDR2 is FQNNGV. The CDR3 sequence: CASSPSPGQTNTEAFF. The CDR3, as DNA: TGTGCCAGCAGCCCCTCGCCGGGACAGACGAACACTGAAGCTTTCTTT.

The V gene is TRBV6-4, the J gene TRBJ1-1, with D perhaps TRBD1 (5 bases). CDR3 length: 18 residues. In germline, CDR1 is MRHNA, CDR2 SNTAGT. Trimming left V 4 bases short and J 2 bases short, with 23 bases between. CDR3 amino acids: CASSATGGKFFPNTEAFF. The CDR3, as DNA: TGTGCCAGCAGTGCGACGGGGGGGAAATTCTTCCCTAACACTGAAGCTTTCTTT.

The CDR3 DNA sequence: TGTGCCAGCAGCGTAGGGCGCGTAGAGACCCAGTACTTC. Encoded protein: CASSVGRVETQYF. V gene TRBV9 combines with J gene TRBJ2-5; D gene ambiguous. V was trimmed by 0 bases and J by 4 bases, leaving 7 bases between them. Per germline, CDR1 SGDLS and CDR2 YYNGEE. The CDR3 spans 13 residues.

This CDR3 is CASSVRGTGVDEQYF. CDR3 DNA: TGTGCCAGCAGCGTACGTGGGACAGGGGTGGACGAGCAGTACTTC. J is TRBJ2-7 and V is TRBV9; TRBD1 aligns across 10 bases. The ends lost 1 base at V and 5 bases at J; junction bases unmatched: 6. Germline-derived CDR1 and CDR2 are SGDLS and YYNGEE. The CDR3 spans 15 residues.

The V and J genes are TRBV5-6 and TRBJ1-5; TRBD1 matches at 8 bases. J lost 3 bases, V lost 4 bases, and 6 bases had no gene match. This CDR3 spans 15 amino acids. The germline V gene has CDR1 SGHDT and CDR2 YYEEEE. The CDR3 DNA is TGTGCCAGCAGCCCAGGGACAGGCAACAATCAGCCCCAGCATTTT. As protein: CASSPGTGNNQPQHF.

In its sample, this clonotype was seen a few times. The chain recombines TRBV19 with TRBJ2-3, with TRBD2 identical over 14 bases. The CDR3 is made up of 20 amino acids. Unmatched junction bases numbered 15, after V lost 6 bases and J lost 1 base. Looked up from germline, CDR1 is LNHDA and CDR2 is SQIVND (reference sequence). The CDR3 loop is CASSRGGLAGAIRGTDTQYF. CDR3 nucleotide sequence: TGTGCCAGTAGCCGAGGGGGACTAGCGGGAGCCATACGTGGCACAGATACGCAGTATTTT.